The 21 T cell receptor beta chains presented below share a single source sample, sequenced in a study of blood T cell repertoires in COVID-19 (dated by TCRdb to the early 2020s). Library preparation used the immunoSEQ multiplex PCR assay. TCRdb re-hosts the immuneACCESS table, in-frame sequences only. Its copies lack some clones; in the studies checked, an unresolved V gene accounts for under half of them, and the cause for the rest is not known. The sample table lists roughly 300,000 clones, around 86% of them with a count of one. The ten largest clones take up 13% of the sample. The sample comprised peripheral blood. Receptors originate from a human donor in a cohort sampled during active COVID-19.

This clone was seen once. The gene calls are TRBV30 and TRBJ1-5, with a tentative D call TRBD1 (5 bases). Trimming left V 4 bases short and J 5 bases short, with 24 bases between. CDR1 is GTSNPN, CDR2 SVGIG, per germline (reference sequence). This CDR3 is built from 17 residues. The CDR3 DNA is TGTGCCTGGACGGAGGGGAGAAGGTGGTCTCGGTATCAGCCCCAGCATTTT. Translated: CAWTEGRRWSRYQPQHF.

The chain employs TRBV6-5 and TRBJ2-7, with TRBD2 matching 10 bases. This CDR3 contains 14 residues. Germline CDR1 and CDR2: MNHEY and SVGAGI. After removal of 7 bases from V and 6 bases from J, the junction contained 9 bases not matched to a gene. CDR3 protein: CASNKLAGVGEQYF. CDR3 sequence (DNA): TGTGCCAGCAACAAGCTAGCGGGAGTTGGCGAGCAGTACTTC.

The chain combines TRBV9 with TRBJ1-1, with D possibly TRBD1 on 6 matching bases. Germline CDR1 reads SGDLS; CDR2 reads YYNGEE. Trimming cost V 3 bases and J 5 bases, with 17 bases left between them. The CDR3 runs to 15 residues. The CDR3 nucleotides read TGTGCCAGCAGCGCCGAGCCCAGGGGTGTTACTGAAGCTTTCTTT. Translating gives CASSAEPRGVTEAFF.

This clone was seen a few times. The same CDR3 arises from other DNA sequences in this sample as well. V is TRBV28 and J is TRBJ2-7; possible D gene TRBD1, 5 bases. V was shortened by 2 bases and J by 4 bases, with 6 bases between the two germline ends. Germline V CDR1 and CDR2: MDHEN, SYDVKM. The CDR3 consists of 12 residues. CDR3 sequence reads: CASSLDSYEQYF. The CDR3 bases are TGTGCCAGCAGTTTAGACAGTTACGAGCAGTACTTC.

In this sample, this clone turned up many times. Within the sample, other DNA sequences also encode this same CDR3. The rearrangement links TRBV15 to TRBJ2-1; a weak D match, TRBD1 (5 bases). V was shortened by 3 bases and J by 5 bases, with 14 bases between the two germline ends. This CDR3 comprises 15 residues. Looked up from germline, CDR1 is LNHNV and CDR2 is YYDKDF (reference sequence). The CDR3 sequence: CATSRKGIVDNEQFF. The CDR3 DNA sequence: TGTGCCACCAGCAGGAAGGGGATAGTTGACAATGAGCAGTTCTTC.

V is TRBV12-3 or TRBV12-4 and J is TRBJ1-1; tentatively, D is TRBD1 (6 bases). The V end lost 7 bases, the J end lost 10 bases, and 13 bases lay between the germline ends. This CDR3 has 11 residues. CDR3 protein: CASTHRVGAFF. The CDR3 DNA reads as TGTGCCAGCACTCACAGGGTCGGAGCTTTCTTT.

The gene calls are TRBV14 and TRBJ1-1, with a possible D match to TRBD1 (5 bases). The CDR3 length is 13 residues. Per germline, CDR1 SGHDN and CDR2 FVKESK. V was cut by 4 bases and J by 1 base, with 7 bases left in between. This CDR3 is CASSLGQNTEAFF. CDR3 nucleotides: TGTGCCAGCAGCCTAGGACAGAACACTGAAGCTTTCTTT.

This sequence joins TRBV7-2 and TRBJ1-2, with D hard to call. The CDR3 contains 14 residues. Germline CDR1 reads SGHTA; CDR2 reads FQGNSA. With 7 bases removed from V and 6 bases from J, the gap between germline ends came to 18 bases. CDR3 sequence: CASKSGRRTDGYTF. DNA of the CDR3: TGTGCCAGCAAGAGTGGGAGGAGAACCGATGGCTACACCTTC.

The rearrangement links TRBV4-3 to TRBJ2-3; D may be TRBD1 (5 bases). The CDR3 is 16 amino acids. V was clipped by 0 bases and J by 8 bases, with 18 bases between them. Germline values: CDR1 LGHNA, CDR2 YSLEER. CDR3 in amino acids: CASSQDLASQGVTQYF. For the CDR3, the DNA is TGCGCCAGCAGCCAAGATTTGGCGTCCCAGGGTGTTACGCAGTATTTT.

This chain connects TRBV27 to TRBJ2-1, with D tentatively TRBD2 (6 bases). This CDR3 spans 16 amino acids. The V end was cut by 5 bases, the J end by 5 bases, with 19 bases between. The germline V gene has CDR1 MNHEY and CDR2 SMNVEV (reference sequence). The CDR3 DNA is TGTGCCAGCAGTCCCCCAGTCGGGAGCACCCACAATGAGCAGTTCTTC. Protein: CASSPPVGSTHNEQFF.

The chain uses TRBV15 and TRBJ1-6; the D is unclear. V lost 0 bases and J 5 bases, leaving 11 bases between the germline ends. Germline CDR1 LNHNV, CDR2 YYDKDF (reference sequence). The CDR3 consists of 16 residues. The CDR3 reads CATSRDAAVNNSPLHF. The CDR3 bases are TGTGCCACCAGCAGAGATGCGGCAGTTAATAATTCACCCCTCCACTTT.

The CDR3 protein is CASRGTSFSYEQYF. CDR3 in DNA: TGTGCCAGCAGGGGCACTAGTTTCTCCTACGAGCAGTACTTC. This chain connects TRBV6-5 to TRBJ2-7; D is possibly TRBD2 (5 bases). The CDR3 runs 14 residues. The V and J ends lost 6 bases and 0 bases respectively, with 12 bases between them. The germline V gene has CDR1 MNHEY and CDR2 SVGAGI.

The chain is built from TRBV19 and TRBJ2-7; TRBD2 matches at 9 bases. The CDR3 contains 16 residues. The trim removed 3 bases at V and 4 bases at J, leaving 10 bases unmatched. CDR1 is LNHDA and CDR2 is SQIVND in the germline V gene (reference sequence). The CDR3 spells CASSMAIAGEYYEQYF. In DNA form, the CDR3 reads TGTGCCAGTAGTATGGCAATAGCGGGGGAGTATTACGAGCAGTACTTC.

V and J are TRBV9 and TRBJ2-3; possible D gene TRBD1, 5 bases. The CDR3 totals 14 residues. Germline CDR1 and CDR2: SGDLS and YYNGEE. The ends were cut back, 3 bases at V and 0 bases at J, with 8 bases in the middle. CDR3 DNA sequence: TGTGCCAGCAGCGGACAGCTTAGCACAGATACGCAGTATTTT. Translating gives CASSGQLSTDTQYF.

This rearrangement joins TRBV2 to TRBJ2-7; D uncertain. This CDR3 is 13 amino acids long. Deletions cut 5 bases from V and 1 base from J, with 9 bases between. Germline V CDR1 and CDR2: SNHLY, FYNNEI. The CDR3 here is CASSPVQSYEQYF. DNA for the CDR3: TGTGCCAGCAGTCCTGTACAGTCCTACGAGCAGTACTTC.

The chain recombines TRBV7-2 with TRBJ2-5, with a possible D match to TRBD2 (6 bases). The CDR3 has 16 residues. The germline V gene encodes CDR1 SGHTA and CDR2 FQGNSA. Between the trimmed V and J ends, which lost 4 bases and 2 bases, there was a span of 17 bases. CDR3 amino acids: CASSYQAGLVQETQYF. In nucleotides, the CDR3 is TGTGCCAGCAGCTATCAAGCGGGTCTAGTACAAGAGACCCAGTACTTC.

The chain carries TRBV14 and TRBJ1-1; D possibly corresponds to TRBD1 (6 bases). The V and J ends lost 7 bases and 6 bases respectively, with 21 bases between them. Germline values: CDR1 SGHDN, CDR2 FVKESK. The CDR3 extends over 15 amino acids. CDR3 residues: CASTLIPGKGAEAFF. CDR3 DNA: TGTGCCAGCACCCTCATCCCGGGCAAGGGGGCTGAAGCTTTCTTT.

For the CDR3, the DNA is TGTGCCAGCAGCCAAGATCCTTATCTATCTGGAAACACCATATATTTT. It is translated as CASSQDPYLSGNTIYF. The rearrangement joins TRBV3-1 (or the pseudogene TRBV3-2) to TRBJ1-3; D remains ambiguous. From germline, CDR1 is LGHDT and CDR2 YNNKEL (reference sequence). The ends were cut back, 0 bases at V and 1 base at J, with 10 bases in the middle. This CDR3 has 16 amino acids.

In regard to this clone: Other nucleotide sequences from this sample produce the same CDR3. Written as DNA, the CDR3 is TGTGCCACCAGTGATTCGGGTGGGTCCTATGGCTACACCTTC. It codes for CATSDSGGSYGYTF. V gene TRBV24-1 combines with J gene TRBJ1-2; unclear D gene. Germline CDR1 reads KGHDR; CDR2 reads SFDVKD. Deletions cut 2 bases from V and 4 bases from J, with 10 bases between. This CDR3 has 14 residues.

This clone showed up just once. The chain recombines TRBV7-9 with TRBJ2-1; the match to TRBD2 covers 11 bases. Looked up from germline, CDR1 is SEHNR and CDR2 is FQNEAQ (reference sequence). V shed 5 bases and J 4 bases; nucleotides not matched to a gene: 10. The CDR3 has 17 residues. The CDR3 here is CASSQSSGRAQYNEQFF. CDR3 bases: TGTGCCAGCAGCCAAAGTAGCGGGAGGGCCCAATACAATGAGCAGTTCTTC.

CDR3 protein: CATREERSYEQYF. For the CDR3, the DNA is TGTGCCACCAGGGAGGAGCGGAGCTACGAGCAGTACTTC. The rearrangement joins TRBV6-5 to TRBJ2-7; the D gene is possibly TRBD2 (6 bases). CDR3 length: 13 residues. Looked up from germline, CDR1 is MNHEY and CDR2 is SVGAGI. The germline V and J ends were trimmed by 10 bases and 3 bases, with 16 bases remaining between them.